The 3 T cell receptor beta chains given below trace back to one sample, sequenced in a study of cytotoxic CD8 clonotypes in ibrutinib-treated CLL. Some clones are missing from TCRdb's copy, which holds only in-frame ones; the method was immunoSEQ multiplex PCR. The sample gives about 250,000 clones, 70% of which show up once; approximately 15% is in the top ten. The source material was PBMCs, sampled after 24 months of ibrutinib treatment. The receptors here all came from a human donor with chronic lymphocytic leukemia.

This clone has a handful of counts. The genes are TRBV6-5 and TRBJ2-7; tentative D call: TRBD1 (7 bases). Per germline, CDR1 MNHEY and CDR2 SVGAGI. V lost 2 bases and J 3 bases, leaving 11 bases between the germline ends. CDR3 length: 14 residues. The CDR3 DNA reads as TGTGCCAGCAGTTACGGAGGGGGCGACTACGAGCAGTACTTC. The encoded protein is CASSYGGGDYEQYF.

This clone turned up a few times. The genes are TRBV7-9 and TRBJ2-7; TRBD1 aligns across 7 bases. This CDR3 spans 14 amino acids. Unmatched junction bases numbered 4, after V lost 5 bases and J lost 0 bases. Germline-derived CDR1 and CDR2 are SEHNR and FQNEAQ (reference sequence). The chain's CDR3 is CASSPTGNSYEQYF. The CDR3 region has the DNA TGTGCCAGCAGCCCGACAGGGAACTCCTACGAGCAGTACTTC.

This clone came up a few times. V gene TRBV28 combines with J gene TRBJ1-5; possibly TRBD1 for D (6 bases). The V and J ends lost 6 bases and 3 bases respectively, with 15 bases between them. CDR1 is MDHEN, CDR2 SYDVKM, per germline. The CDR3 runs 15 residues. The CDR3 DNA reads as TGTGCCAGCAGCCCCCCTGGGGGGCCCAATCAGCCCCAGCATTTT. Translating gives CASSPPGGPNQPQHF.